This is a list of T cell receptor beta chains from one sample in a study of long-term antiretroviral therapy in people with HIV. TCRdb keeps only in-frame clones here, not all; method: immunoSEQ multiplex PCR. The sample holds almost 30,000 clones, 85% to 95% seen once. Sequenced here: unsorted PBMCs, sampled almost 6.7 years after starting antiretroviral therapy. Receptor source: a middle-aged woman with HIV. Each CDR3 is given with its conserved first and last residue. The D gene is left open where the match is weak. Not all rows give a size; the values are once, few, many and, for expanded clones, a class.

d_call,clone_size,j_call,v_call,cdr3_nt,cdr3_aa
NA,NA,TRBJ1-3,TRBV5-8,TGTGCCAGCAGCTTGGAGGGTCGGTCCTCTGGAAACACCATATATTTT,CASSLEGRSSGNTIYF
NA,once,TRBJ2-3,TRBV14,TGTGCCAGCAGCCAAGCCGAGGGGGGAACGCAGTATTTT,CASSQAEGGTQYF
TRBD2,NA,TRBJ2-5,TRBV5-1,TGCGCCAGCAGCTTGGGAACTAGCGGGGGCGGGGGAGAGACCCAGTACTTC,CASSLGTSGGGGETQYF
TRBD2,NA,TRBJ2-2,TRBV19,TGTGCCACCGGGGGGGGCTTTGGCGGGGAGCTGTTTTTT,CATGGGFGGELFF
TRBD2,NA,TRBJ2-5,TRBV7-8,TGTGCCAGCAGCTTAAGTGGACTAGCGGGGGTTCATGAGACCCAGTACTTC,CASSLSGLAGVHETQYF
NA,NA,TRBJ1-2,TRBV7-9,TGTGCCAGCAGACCCAAGCCTAACCTTAGGGTGGATGGCTACACCTTC,CASRPKPNLRVDGYTF
NA,NA,TRBJ1-2,TRBV7-2,TGTGCCAGCAGCTTAGTGCTTTATGGCTACACCTTC,CASSLVLYGYTF
NA,NA,TRBJ2-2,TRBV10-3,TGTGCCATCAGTGAGTCAATCGGGACCACCGGGGAGCTGTTTTTT,CAISESIGTTGELFF
TRBD2,NA,TRBJ2-1,TRBV4-3,TGCGCCAGCAGCCAAGATCGGGGGGGGGTATCCTACAATGAGCAGTTCTTC,CASSQDRGGVSYNEQFF
NA,NA,TRBJ1-1,TRBV6-5,TGTGCCAGCAGTTACTCGATGTGGGGGCGAGCTTTCTTT,CASSYSMWGRAFF
TRBD2,NA,TRBJ2-5,TRBV15,TGTGCCACCAGCAGATACTGGGGGACTAGCGGGGTTCAAGAGACCCAGTACTTC,CATSRYWGTSGVQETQYF
NA,NA,TRBJ1-6,TRBV4-3,TGCGCCAGCAGCCAAGACAGGGAGATTTGGTCACCCCTCCACTTT,CASSQDREIWSPLHF
NA,NA,TRBJ1-2,TRBV2,TGTGCCAGCAGTGAATCTGAGGGTGGGTATGGCTACACCTTC,CASSESEGGYGYTF
TRBD1,NA,TRBJ2-4,TRBV5-1,TGCGCCAGCAGCCTCCGACAGGGTCTAGCCAAAAACATTCAGTACTTC,CASSLRQGLAKNIQYF
NA,NA,TRBJ2-2,TRBV11-3,TGTGCCAGCAGCTTGGAGGACACCGGGGAGCTGTTTTTT,CASSLEDTGELFF
TRBD1,NA,TRBJ1-2,TRBV7-2,TGTGCCAGCAGCGCACAGGGGGCCGAAGCTAACTATGGCTACACCTTC,CASSAQGAEANYGYTF
TRBD1,NA,TRBJ1-2,TRBV30,TGTGCCTGGATAACCCCGGGACAGGGGAAAGGCTACACCTTC,CAWITPGQGKGYTF
TRBD1,NA,TRBJ2-7,TRBV5-6,TGTGCCAGCAGCTTGTCGCCGGGACAGAACTCCTACGAGCAGTACTTC,CASSLSPGQNSYEQYF
NA,NA,TRBJ1-1,TRBV25-1,TGTGCCAGCAGAGACAGGAGGGGTACTGAAGCTTTCTTT,CASRDRRGTEAFF
TRBD2,NA,TRBJ2-1,TRBV6-5,TGTGCCAGCAGTTACCAAGCGGGGGGGCGGGATGAGCAGTTCTTC,CASSYQAGGRDEQFF
NA,NA,TRBJ1-3,TRBV6-1,TGTGCCAGCAGTGAAACCCAGCATCGGTCAACCATATATTTT,CASSETQHRSTIYF
NA,NA,TRBJ2-1,TRBV15,TGTGCCACCAGCAGAGATCCTACGGGGAGCTATGAGCAGTTCTTC,CATSRDPTGSYEQFF
NA,NA,TRBJ2-7,TRBV30,TGTGCCTGGAGTGGGCTTCACGAGCAGTACTTC,CAWSGLHEQYF
NA,NA,TRBJ2-1,TRBV2,TGTGCCAGCAGTGAAGGACTAACGTTCCAGCAGTTCTTC,CASSEGLTFQQFF
TRBD2,NA,TRBJ2-1,TRBV5-4,TGTGCCAGCAGCTGGGAGCGAAGCGGGGGCAATGAGCAGTTCTTC,CASSWERSGGNEQFF
NA,NA,TRBJ1-5,TRBV4-3,TGCGCCAGCAGCCAAGATACTGGGGGTCATCAGCCCCAGCATTTT,CASSQDTGGHQPQHF
NA,NA,TRBJ2-5,TRBV5-1,TGCGCCAGCAGCTCGACAGGTGAGGCCCAAGAGACCCAGTACTTC,CASSSTGEAQETQYF
NA,NA,TRBJ1-5,TRBV15,TGTGCCACCAGCAGAGGTAGAAGCAATCAGCCCCAGCATTTT,CATSRGRSNQPQHF
NA,NA,TRBJ2-7,TRBV7-9,TGTGCCAGCAGCTCCACAGGAGGCGAGCAGTACTTC,CASSSTGGEQYF
NA,NA,TRBJ2-1,TRBV9,TGTGCCAGCAGCGTGAGGGTGGGGGGGCTTGTCGAGCAGTTCTTC,CASSVRVGGLVEQFF
NA,NA,TRBJ1-1,TRBV10-1,TGCGCCAGCAGTGAGGGATCCGCAGGGGACCCTGAAGCTTTCTTT,CASSEGSAGDPEAFF
NA,NA,TRBJ2-2,TRBV5-1,TGCGCCAGCGCCACGGGGACCGGGGAGCTGTTTTTT,CASATGTGELFF
NA,NA,TRBJ1-3,TRBV12-5,TGTGCTAGTGGTGTCGGGAGCAACACCATATATTTT,CASGVGSNTIYF
TRBD1,NA,TRBJ1-2,TRBV5-8,TGTGCCAGCAGCATAGGACAGGGGCCTTCCTATGGCTACACCTTC,CASSIGQGPSYGYTF
NA,NA,TRBJ1-5,TRBV10-2,TGCGCCAGCAGTGGCGAAGGAGGGCGGATGCTGCCCCAGCATTTT,CASSGEGGRMLPQHF
TRBD1,NA,TRBJ2-1,TRBV25-1,TGTGCCAGTGAGACAGGGAATGAGCAGTTCTTC,CASETGNEQFF
TRBD2,few,TRBJ2-3,TRBV11-2,TGTGCCACGTCGCGGGGGGGGAGGAAGGCAGATACGCAGTATTTT,CATSRGGRKADTQYF
TRBD1,NA,TRBJ1-2,TRBV18,TGTGCCAGCTCACCCGAAGGACAGGGCCTCTATGGCTACACCTTC,CASSPEGQGLYGYTF
TRBD2,NA,TRBJ2-3,TRBV5-4,TGTGCCAGCAGCCTAGGACTAGAATCCACAGATACGCAGTATTTT,CASSLGLESTDTQYF